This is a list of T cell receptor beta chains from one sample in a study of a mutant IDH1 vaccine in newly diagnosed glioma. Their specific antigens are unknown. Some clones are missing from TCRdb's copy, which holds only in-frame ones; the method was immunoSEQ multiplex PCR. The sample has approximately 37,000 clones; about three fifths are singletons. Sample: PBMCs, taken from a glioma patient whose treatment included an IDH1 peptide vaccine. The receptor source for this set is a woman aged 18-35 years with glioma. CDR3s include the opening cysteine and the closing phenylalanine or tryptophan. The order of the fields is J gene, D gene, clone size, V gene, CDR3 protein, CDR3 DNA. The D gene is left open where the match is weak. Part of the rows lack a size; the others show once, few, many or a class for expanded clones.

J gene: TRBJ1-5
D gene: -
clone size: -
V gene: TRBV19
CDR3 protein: CASTRGSPWGNQPQHF
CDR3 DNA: TGTGCCAGTACCCGGGGTTCACCCTGGGGCAATCAGCCCCAGCATTTT

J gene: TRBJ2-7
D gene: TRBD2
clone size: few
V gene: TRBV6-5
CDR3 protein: CASIPGTSPYEQYF
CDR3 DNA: TGTGCCAGCATCCCTGGGACTAGCCCGTACGAGCAGTACTTC

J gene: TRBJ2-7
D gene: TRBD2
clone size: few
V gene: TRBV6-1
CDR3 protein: CASSEREINEQYF
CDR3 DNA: TGTGCCAGCAGTGAGCGGGAGATTAACGAGCAGTACTTC

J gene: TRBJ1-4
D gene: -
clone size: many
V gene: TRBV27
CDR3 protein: CASRPTGVVSGKLFF
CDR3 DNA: TGTGCCAGCAGACCTACCGGGGTCGTATCCGGAAAACTGTTTTTT

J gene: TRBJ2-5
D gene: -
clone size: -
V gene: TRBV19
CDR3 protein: CASSIGAGQETQYF
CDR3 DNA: TGTGCCAGTAGTATCGGGGCAGGCCAAGAGACCCAGTACTTC

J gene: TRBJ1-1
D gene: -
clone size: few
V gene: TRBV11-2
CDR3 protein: CASSLGGLMNTEAFF
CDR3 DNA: TGTGCCAGCAGCTTGGGGGGCCTAATGAACACTGAAGCTTTCTTT

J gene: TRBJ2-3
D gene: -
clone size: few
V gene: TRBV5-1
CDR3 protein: CASAPGGLTTTDTQYF
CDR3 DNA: TGCGCCAGCGCCCCCGGTGGGCTGACGACCACAGATACGCAGTATTTT

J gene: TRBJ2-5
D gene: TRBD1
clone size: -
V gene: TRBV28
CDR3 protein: CASSPKGQGWETQYF
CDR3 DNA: TGTGCCAGCAGCCCTAAGGGACAGGGATGGGAGACCCAGTACTTC

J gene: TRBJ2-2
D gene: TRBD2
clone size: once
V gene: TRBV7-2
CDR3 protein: CASRTLAGVNTGELFF
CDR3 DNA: TGTGCCAGCAGGACACTAGCGGGAGTGAACACCGGGGAGCTGTTTTTT

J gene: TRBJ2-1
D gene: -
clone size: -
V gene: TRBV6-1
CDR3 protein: CASSQTHPSTNEQFF
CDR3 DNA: TGTGCCAGCAGTCAAACTCACCCTAGTACCAATGAGCAGTTCTTC

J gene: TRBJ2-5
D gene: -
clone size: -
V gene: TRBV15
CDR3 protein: CATSRDPGETQYF
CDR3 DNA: TGTGCCACCAGCAGAGATCCGGGGGAGACCCAGTACTTC

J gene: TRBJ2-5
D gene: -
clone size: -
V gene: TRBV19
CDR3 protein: CASSMSPLHETQYF
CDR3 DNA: TGTGCCAGTAGTATGTCCCCACTGCATGAGACCCAGTACTTC

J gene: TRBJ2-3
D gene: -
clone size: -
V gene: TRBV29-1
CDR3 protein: CSVVPETDTQYF
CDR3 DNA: TGCAGCGTTGTTCCCGAAACAGATACGCAGTATTTT

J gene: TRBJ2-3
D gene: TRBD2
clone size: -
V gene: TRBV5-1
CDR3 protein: CASSPSGTRADTQYF
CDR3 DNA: TGCGCCAGCAGCCCTAGCGGGACTAGAGCGGATACGCAGTATTTT

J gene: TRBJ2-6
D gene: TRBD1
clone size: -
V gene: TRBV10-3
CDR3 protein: CAISGGQGVSGANVLTF
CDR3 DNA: TGTGCCATCAGTGGAGGACAGGGGGTCTCTGGGGCCAACGTCCTGACTTTC

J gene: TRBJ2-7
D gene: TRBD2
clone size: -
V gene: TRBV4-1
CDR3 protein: CASSQEFTSGYEQYF
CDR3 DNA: TGCGCCAGCAGCCAAGAATTTACTAGCGGGTACGAGCAGTACTTC

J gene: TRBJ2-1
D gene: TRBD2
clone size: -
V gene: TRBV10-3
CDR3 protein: CAISESPSGSRGEQFF
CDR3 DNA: TGTGCCATCAGTGAGTCTCCTAGCGGGAGCCGCGGTGAGCAGTTCTTC

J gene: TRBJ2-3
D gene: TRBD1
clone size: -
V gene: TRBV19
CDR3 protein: CASSPQGAGPDTQYF
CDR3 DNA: TGTGCCAGTAGCCCCCAGGGGGCCGGGCCAGATACGCAGTATTTT